What follows are 9 T cell receptor beta chains derived from one specimen sequenced in a study of molecular identifiers for immune sequencing clone quantification. TCRdb ran MiXCR on the PCR reads and lists one entry per CDR3 protein. The table includes approximately 550,000 distinct CDR3 sequences, less than 30% detected once. Input material: naive CD8+ T cells from blood, with Jurkat cell RNA spiked in. As for subset: FACS-sorted CD8+CD4-CCR7+CD45RA+ naive T cells. These receptor sequences come from a human donor in good health. Some libraries in this study had Jurkat cell RNA spiked in.

This clonotype came up many times. This chain uses TRBV27 with TRBJ2-4; 7 nucleotides align to TRBD1. This CDR3 is 12 amino acids long. The germline V gene encodes CDR1 MNHEY and CDR2 SMNVEV (reference sequence). The trim removed 6 bases at V and 7 bases at J, leaving 3 bases unmatched. As DNA, the CDR3 is TGTGCCAGCAGCGGACAGGCCAACATTCAGTACTTC. The encoded protein is CASSGQANIQYF.

This clonotype was counted many times. The DNA of the CDR3 is TGTGCCAGCAGCCCAGGGGAAGGAGAAGACGAAAGAGATACGCAGTATTTT. This translates into CASSPGEGEDERDTQYF. The genes are TRBV11-3 and TRBJ2-3, with D possibly being TRBD1 (6 bases). The CDR3 sequence is 17 residues long. Between the trimmed V and J ends, which lost 5 bases and 5 bases, there was a span of 23 bases. Per the germline V gene, CDR1 is SGHNT and CDR2 is YENEEA.

V gene TRBV6-2 or TRBV6-3 combines with J gene TRBJ1-5; unclear D gene. CDR3 length equals 16 residues. V lost 4 bases to trimming and J lost 6 bases, with 19 bases between them. CDR1 is MNHEY and CDR2 is SVGEGT in the germline V gene. The CDR3: CASSSTPSQWGQPQHF. The CDR3 DNA is TGTGCCAGCAGTTCCACCCCGTCCCAGTGGGGTCAGCCCCAGCATTTT.

This clonotype was detected a few times. The rearrangement joins TRBV27 to TRBJ2-2; D is perhaps TRBD1 (5 bases). Germline V lookup: CDR1 MNHEY, CDR2 SMNVEV (reference sequence). The CDR3 has 14 amino acids. Trimming took off 5 bases at V and 3 bases at J, with 10 bases between the two ends. The CDR3 protein is CASSIDSYTGELFF. Written as DNA, the CDR3 is TGTGCCAGCAGTATCGACAGCTACACCGGGGAGCTGTTTTTT.

The sample holds a few counts of this clonotype. J is TRBJ1-1 and V is TRBV15, with 8 bases fitting TRBD1. Germline V gene data show CDR1 as LNHNV and CDR2 as YYDKDF (reference sequence). The CDR3 covers 16 residues. Unmatched junction bases numbered 11, after V lost 5 bases and J lost 3 bases. The CDR3 spells CATSSDRGPVDTEAFF. In DNA form, the CDR3 reads TGTGCCACCAGCTCAGACAGGGGCCCCGTTGACACTGAAGCTTTCTTT.

The rearrangement uses TRBV30 and TRBJ2-5; TRBD1 matches at 8 bases. CDR1 is GTSNPN and CDR2 is SVGIG in the germline V gene (reference sequence). V lost 5 bases and J lost 5; bases outside the gene matches: 13. The CDR3 covers 15 residues. The CDR3 DNA reads as TGTGCCTGGGGTACAGACAGGGGCAGCTTGGAGACCCAGTACTTC. It specifies CAWGTDRGSLETQYF.

The V gene is TRBV5-6, the J gene TRBJ2-1; D gene ambiguous. Trimming removed 3 bases from V and 9 bases from J, with 10 bases in between. The CDR3 length is 12 residues. CDR1 SGHDT and CDR2 YYEEEE come from the germline V gene. Here the CDR3 reads CASSWGSSEQFF. As DNA, the CDR3 is TGTGCCAGCAGCTGGGGAAGTAGTGAGCAGTTCTTC. Drawing the rest from reference TRBV5-6 and TRBJ2-1, the complete variable domain is DAGVTQSPTHLIKTRGQQVTLRCSPKSGHDTVSWYQQALGQGPQFIFQYYEEEERQRGNFPDRFSGHQFPNYSSELNVNALLLGDSALYLCASSWGSSEQFFGPGTRLTVL.

Here the CDR3 DNA reads TGTGCCAGCAGTTTCAGGACAGACTACGAGCAGTACTTC. This sequence encodes CASSFRTDYEQYF. The chain joins TRBV27 to TRBJ2-7, with TRBD1 as a possible D gene (6 bases). There are 13 residues in the CDR3. The ends were cut back, 3 bases at V and 3 bases at J, with 9 bases in the middle. Germline assignment: CDR1 MNHEY and CDR2 SMNVEV (reference sequence).

This clonotype was seen many times. The chain links TRBV20-1 to TRBJ2-7, with TRBD2 as a possible D gene (5 bases). The germline V gene encodes CDR1 DFQATT and CDR2 SNEGSKA (reference sequence). The V end was cut by 6 bases, the J end by 0 bases, with 18 bases between. CDR3 length: 15 amino acids. CDR3: CSARAQDFSSYEQYF. DNA for the CDR3: TGCAGTGCCCGTGCTCAGGACTTCAGCTCCTACGAGCAGTACTTC.